A single sample gave rise to the 23 T cell receptor beta chains below, sequenced in a study of blood T cell repertoires in COVID-19. The repertoire was sequenced with immunoSEQ multiplex PCR; TCRdb's copy has only in-frame clones and lacks some. The sample consists of more than 300,000 clones, roughly 90% of them appearing once. The specimen sequenced was peripheral blood. These TCRs come from a young man who had recovered from COVID-19.

The chain recombines TRBV6-6 with TRBJ1-6, with D tentatively TRBD1 (5 bases). The CDR3 extends over 14 amino acids. CDR1 and CDR2 from the germline V gene are MNHNY and SVGAGI (reference sequence). Trimming cost V 1 base and J 8 bases, with 9 bases left between them. The CDR3 nucleotides are TGTGCCAGCAGTTACTTCCCCAGGGATTCACCCCTCCACTTT. Translating it yields CASSYFPRDSPLHF.

V is TRBV5-6 and J is TRBJ2-7; 11 bases are a match to TRBD2. V shed 3 bases and J 0 bases; nucleotides not matched to a gene: 14. Germline V gives CDR1 SGHDT, CDR2 YYEEEE. CDR3 size: 19 residues. CDR3 bases: TGTGCCAGCAGCTCACCGACTAGCGGGACCCCCAAGGGCTCCTACGAGCAGTACTTC. This codes for CASSSPTSGTPKGSYEQYF.

This chain links TRBV7-9 with TRBJ2-7; 8 bases agree with TRBD2. Germline V gene lookup returns CDR1 SEHNR and CDR2 FQNEAQ (reference sequence). This CDR3 has 15 residues. The trim removed 2 bases at V and 5 bases at J, leaving 8 bases unmatched. CDR3 sequence reads: CASSLLSGSKDEQYF. CDR3 in DNA: TGTGCCAGCAGCTTACTGAGCGGGAGTAAGGACGAGCAGTACTTC.

The CDR3 nucleotides are TGCGCCAGCAGCCAAGATACTAGCGGGCGTTACAATGAGCAGTTCTTC. Translation: CASSQDTSGRYNEQFF. The chain recombines TRBV4-1 with TRBJ2-1; 9 bases are a match to TRBD2. Germline-derived CDR1 and CDR2 are MGHRA and YSYEKL. Trimming took 0 bases from V and 4 from J; bases not matched to a gene: 4. The CDR3 loop spans 16 amino acids.

The chain uses TRBV7-9 and TRBJ1-2; no clear D gene. Trimming removed 1 base at V and 5 bases at J, with 20 bases between. Germline V gene sequence: CDR1 SEHNR, CDR2 FQNEAQ (reference sequence). CDR3 size: 17 residues. The CDR3 DNA follows: TGTGCCAGCAGCTTAGGAGGCCAGCTGATCCCATCTTATGGCTACACCTTC. This codes for CASSLGGQLIPSYGYTF.

The chain couples TRBV6-5 to TRBJ2-3; D gene ambiguous. CDR3 length: 12 amino acids. Between the trimmed V and J ends, which lost 6 bases and 4 bases, there was a span of 8 bases. The V gene's germline CDR1 is MNHEY and CDR2 SVGAGI. The chain's CDR3 is CASRTSADTQYF. For the CDR3, the DNA is TGTGCCAGCAGAACAAGCGCAGATACGCAGTATTTT.

The chain joins TRBV6-5 to TRBJ1-2; maybe TRBD1 (6 bases). V was shortened by 2 bases and J by 5 bases, with 12 bases between the two germline ends. The CDR3 runs 14 residues. The V gene's germline CDR1 is MNHEY and CDR2 SVGAGI. The CDR3 coding sequence is TGTGCCAGCAGTTACACCACAGGGATTTATGGCTACACCTTC. Protein: CASSYTTGIYGYTF.

This chain links TRBV7-8 with TRBJ2-7; weak D call: TRBD2 (7 bases). The CDR3 is 16 amino acids. Between the trimmed V and J ends, which lost 1 base and 4 bases, there was a span of 17 bases. The germline V gene encodes CDR1 SGHVS and CDR2 FQNEAQ. Here the CDR3 reads CASSLVGWGRGYEQYF. CDR3 sequence (DNA): TGTGCCAGCAGCTTAGTCGGTTGGGGGCGGGGGTACGAGCAGTACTTC.

This clone was recorded once. This chain links TRBV7-8 with TRBJ1-2, with D possibly being TRBD1 (6 bases). Trimming left V 5 bases short and J 8 bases short, with 21 bases between. CDR1 SGHVS and CDR2 FQNEAQ come from the germline V gene. This CDR3 has 15 residues. The CDR3 DNA follows: TGTGCCAGCAGCCCCAGTTTTACAGGGATCGACGGCTACACCTTC. As protein: CASSPSFTGIDGYTF.

The CDR3 DNA reads TGCGCCAGCAGCGTGGACAGGGGGGATCGCGAGCAGTACTTC. Translated, it gives CASSVDRGDREQYF. V gene TRBV5-1 combines with J gene TRBJ2-7; 10 bases are a match to TRBD1. The CDR3 is 14 residues long. V trimming: 4 bases; J trimming: 6 bases; junction bases outside the gene matches: 7. CDR1 SGHRS and CDR2 YFSETQ come from the germline V gene.

This chain links TRBV24-1 with TRBJ2-7; tentative D call: TRBD1 (8 bases). V lost 1 base, J lost 5 bases, and 17 bases lay in between. The CDR3 runs to 16 residues. Germline CDR1 and CDR2: KGHDR and SFDVKD. CDR3 coding DNA: TGTGCCACCAGTGATTTCGGGGGGCAGGGACAGGACGAGCAGTACTTC. Translation gives CATSDFGGQGQDEQYF.

The V call is TRBV14, the J call TRBJ1-1; D is undetermined. Germline values: CDR1 SGHDN, CDR2 FVKESK. V lost 4 bases to trimming and J lost 2 bases, with 11 bases between them. This CDR3 is built from 14 residues. The CDR3 reads CASSPFRDNTEAFF. CDR3 in DNA: TGTGCCAGCAGCCCCTTCCGGGATAACACTGAAGCTTTCTTT.

This chain uses TRBV19 with TRBJ2-7; 8 bases match TRBD1. This CDR3 has 15 amino acids. The V and J ends lost 1 base and 5 bases, in that order; junction bases with no gene match: 7. The germline gives CDR1 LNHDA, CDR2 SQIVND (reference sequence). The CDR3 DNA reads TGTGCCAGTAGTATAGGGGACAGGAATCTTAACGAGCAGTACTTC. Residues: CASSIGDRNLNEQYF.

The CDR3 DNA sequence: TGTGCCAGCAGGGATCCGGGACAGGGTAATTCACCCCTCCACTTT. This sequence encodes CASRDPGQGNSPLHF. This chain connects TRBV28 to TRBJ1-6; 9 positions agree with TRBD1. This CDR3 is built from 15 residues. Trimming removed 6 bases from V and 6 bases from J; junction bases left unmatched: 6. From germline, CDR1 is MDHEN and CDR2 SYDVKM.

The chain joins TRBV19 to TRBJ2-2, with TRBD2 matching over 13 bases. CDR3 length equals 17 residues. Per the germline V gene, CDR1 is LNHDA and CDR2 is SQIVND (reference sequence). The J segment lost 1 base and the V segment lost 4 bases, leaving 3 bases of the junction unmatched. CDR3 loop: CASSRTSGSLNTGELFF. For the CDR3, the DNA is TGTGCCAGTAGTAGGACTAGCGGGAGCCTGAACACCGGGGAGCTGTTTTTT.

The chain employs TRBV20-1 and TRBJ2-1; D unresolved. V lost 6 bases to trimming and J lost 3 bases, with 6 bases between them. The CDR3 has 11 amino acids. The germline V gene has CDR1 DFQATT and CDR2 SNEGSKA (reference sequence). The CDR3 region is CSAYVYNEQFF. The DNA for the CDR3 is TGCAGTGCCTACGTCTACAATGAGCAGTTCTTC.

The rearrangement joins TRBV19 to TRBJ2-3; TRBD2 matches 10 bases. The CDR3 covers 17 residues. CDR1 is LNHDA, CDR2 SQIVND, per germline (reference sequence). V trimming: 3 bases; J trimming: 0 bases; junction bases outside the gene matches: 6. This chain's CDR3 is CASSIPSGGPSTDTQYF. The CDR3 DNA sequence: TGTGCCAGTAGTATCCCTAGCGGGGGCCCCAGCACAGATACGCAGTATTTT.

This clone was counted a single time. V gene TRBV7-3 combines with J gene TRBJ1-1; D gene ambiguous. V gave up 2 bases and J gave up 5 bases, with 15 bases separating them. Germline V gene lookup returns CDR1 SGHTA and CDR2 FQGTGA. The CDR3 is made up of 15 amino acids. The CDR3 DNA is TGTGCCAGCAGCTTAGTTGCGGGGTTGGGAACTGAAGCTTTCTTT. This sequence encodes CASSLVAGLGTEAFF. Complete variable domain (other parts from reference TRBV7-3 and TRBJ1-1): GAGVSQTPSNKVTEKGKYVELRCDPISGHTALYWYRQSLGQGPEFLIYFQGTGAADDSGLPNDRFFAVRPEGSVSTLKIQRTERGDSAVYLCASSLVAGLGTEAFFGQGTRLTVV.

This chain connects TRBV10-3 to TRBJ2-1; D gene uncertain. Deletions cut 0 bases from V and 7 bases from J, with 7 bases between. In germline, CDR1 is ENHRY, CDR2 SYGVKD. The CDR3 is made up of 13 amino acids. The CDR3 nucleotides are TGTGCCATCAGTGAGTCTAGTGAAAATGAGCAGTTCTTC. It is translated as CAISESSENEQFF.

This chain uses TRBV11-2 with TRBJ1-4; possibly TRBD1 for D (5 bases). The CDR3 runs to 15 residues. V lost 3 bases and J 2 bases, leaving 10 bases between the germline ends. Germline CDR1 reads SGHAT; CDR2 reads FQNNGV. The CDR3 region has the DNA TGTGCCAGCAGCTTCGGGGGTTCGACTAATGAAAAACTGTTTTTT. It is translated as CASSFGGSTNEKLFF.

This CDR3 reads CASKSGENIQYF. CDR3 DNA: TGTGCCAGCAAATCGGGGGAAAACATTCAGTACTTC. This rearrangement joins TRBV12-3 or TRBV12-4 to TRBJ2-4; a possible D gene is TRBD2 (6 bases). The CDR3 length is 12 residues. The germline V and J ends were trimmed by 7 bases and 5 bases, with 9 bases remaining between them.

The CDR3 nucleotides read TGTGCCAGCAGCCAAGCGGGCACTGAAGCTTTCTTT. It codes for CASSQAGTEAFF. The rearrangement joins TRBV14 to TRBJ1-1, with D uncertain. The CDR3 is 12 amino acids. CDR1 and CDR2 from the germline V gene are SGHDN and FVKESK. The V and J ends lost 1 base and 4 bases respectively, with 4 bases between them. Based on the CDR3 plus reference TRBV14 and TRBJ1-1, the full variable domain is EAGVTQFPSHSVIEKGQTVTLRCDPISGHDNLYWYRRVMGKEIKFLLHFVKESKQDESGMPNNRFLAERTGGTYSTLKVQPAELEDSGVYFCASSQAGTEAFFGQGTRLTVV.

The chain employs TRBV5-1 and TRBJ1-3; 10 bases align to TRBD1. Germline-derived CDR1 and CDR2 are SGHRS and YFSETQ. The ends lost 4 bases at V and 3 bases at J; junction bases unmatched: 13. The CDR3 spans 18 residues. The CDR3 nucleotides are TGCGCCAGCAGCCAGTGGGACAGGGGAACGATAGGTGGAAACACCATATATTTT. Its protein is CASSQWDRGTIGGNTIYF.